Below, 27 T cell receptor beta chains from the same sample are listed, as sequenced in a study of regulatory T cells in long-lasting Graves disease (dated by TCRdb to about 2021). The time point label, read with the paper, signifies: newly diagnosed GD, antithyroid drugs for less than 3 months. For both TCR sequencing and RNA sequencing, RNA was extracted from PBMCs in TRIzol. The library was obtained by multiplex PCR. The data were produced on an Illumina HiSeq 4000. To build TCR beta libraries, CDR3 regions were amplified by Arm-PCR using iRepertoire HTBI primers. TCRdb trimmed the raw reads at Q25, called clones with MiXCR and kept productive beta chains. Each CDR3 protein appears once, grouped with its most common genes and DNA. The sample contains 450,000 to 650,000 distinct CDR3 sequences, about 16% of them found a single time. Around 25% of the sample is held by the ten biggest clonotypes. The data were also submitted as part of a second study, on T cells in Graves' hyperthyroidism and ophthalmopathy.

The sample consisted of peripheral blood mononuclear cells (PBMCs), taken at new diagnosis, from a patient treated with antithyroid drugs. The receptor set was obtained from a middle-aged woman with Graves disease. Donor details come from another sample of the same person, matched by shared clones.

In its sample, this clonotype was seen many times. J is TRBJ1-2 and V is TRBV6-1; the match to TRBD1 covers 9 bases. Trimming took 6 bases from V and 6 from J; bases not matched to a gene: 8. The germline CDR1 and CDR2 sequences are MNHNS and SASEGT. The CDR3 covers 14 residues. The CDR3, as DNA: TGTGCCAGCAGGCCGAACAGGGGGCAGGATGGCTACACCTTC. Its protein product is CASRPNRGQDGYTF.

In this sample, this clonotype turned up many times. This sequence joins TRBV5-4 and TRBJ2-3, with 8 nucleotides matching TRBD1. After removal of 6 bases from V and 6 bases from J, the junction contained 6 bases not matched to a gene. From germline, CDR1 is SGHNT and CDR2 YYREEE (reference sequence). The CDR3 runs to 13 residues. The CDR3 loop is CASTDWTGDTQYF. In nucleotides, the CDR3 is TGTGCCAGCACCGATTGGACAGGGGATACGCAGTATTTT.

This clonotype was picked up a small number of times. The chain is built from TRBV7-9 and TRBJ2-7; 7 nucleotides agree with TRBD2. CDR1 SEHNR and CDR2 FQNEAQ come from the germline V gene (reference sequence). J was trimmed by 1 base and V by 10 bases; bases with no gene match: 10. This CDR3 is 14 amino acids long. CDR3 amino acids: CATSRGDGSYEQYF. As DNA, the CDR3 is TGTGCCACCTCACGGGGGGATGGGTCCTACGAGCAGTACTTC.

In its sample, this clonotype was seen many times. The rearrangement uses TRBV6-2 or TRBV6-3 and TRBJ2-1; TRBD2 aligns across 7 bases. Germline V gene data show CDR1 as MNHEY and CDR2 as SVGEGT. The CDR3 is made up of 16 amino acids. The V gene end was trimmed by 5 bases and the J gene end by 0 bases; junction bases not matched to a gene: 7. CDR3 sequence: CASSDLRGSSYNEQFF. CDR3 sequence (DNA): TGTGCCAGCAGTGACCTGCGGGGGAGCTCCTACAATGAGCAGTTCTTC.

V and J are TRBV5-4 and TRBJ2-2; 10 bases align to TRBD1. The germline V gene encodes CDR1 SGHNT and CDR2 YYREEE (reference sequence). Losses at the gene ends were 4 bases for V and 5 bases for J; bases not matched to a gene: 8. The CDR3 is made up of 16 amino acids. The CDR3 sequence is CASSPGGQGVTGELFF. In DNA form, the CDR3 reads TGTGCCAGCAGCCCGGGTGGACAGGGGGTAACCGGGGAGCTGTTTTTT.

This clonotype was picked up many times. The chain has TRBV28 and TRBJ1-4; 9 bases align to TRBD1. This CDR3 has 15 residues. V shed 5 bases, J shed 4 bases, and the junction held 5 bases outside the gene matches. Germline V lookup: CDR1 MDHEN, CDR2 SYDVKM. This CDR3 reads CASSPQGAGNEKLFF. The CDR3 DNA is TGTGCCAGCAGTCCACAGGGGGCGGGTAATGAAAAACTGTTTTTT.

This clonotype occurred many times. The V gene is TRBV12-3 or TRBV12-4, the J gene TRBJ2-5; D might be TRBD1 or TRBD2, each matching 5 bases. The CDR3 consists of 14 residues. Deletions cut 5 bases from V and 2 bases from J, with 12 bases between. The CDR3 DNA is TGTGCCAGCAGTCCGGGACGCAGACAAGAGACCCAGTACTTC. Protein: CASSPGRRQETQYF.

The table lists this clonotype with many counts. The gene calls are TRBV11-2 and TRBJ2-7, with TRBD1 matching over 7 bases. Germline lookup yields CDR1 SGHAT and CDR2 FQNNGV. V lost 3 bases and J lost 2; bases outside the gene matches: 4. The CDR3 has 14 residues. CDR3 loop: CASSLDRNTYEQYF. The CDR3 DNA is TGTGCCAGCAGCTTGGACAGGAACACCTACGAGCAGTACTTC.

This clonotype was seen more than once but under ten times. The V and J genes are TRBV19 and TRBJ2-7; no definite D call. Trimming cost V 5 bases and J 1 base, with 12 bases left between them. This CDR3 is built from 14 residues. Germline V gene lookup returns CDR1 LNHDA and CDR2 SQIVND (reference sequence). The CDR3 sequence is CASSADGLSYEQYF. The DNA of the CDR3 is TGTGCCAGTAGTGCCGACGGTCTGTCCTACGAGCAGTACTTC.

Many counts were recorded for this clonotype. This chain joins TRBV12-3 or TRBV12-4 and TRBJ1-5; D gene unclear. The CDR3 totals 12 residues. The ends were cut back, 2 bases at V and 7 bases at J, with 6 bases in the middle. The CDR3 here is CASSLLVQPQHF. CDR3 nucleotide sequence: TGTGCCAGCAGTTTATTGGTCCAGCCCCAGCATTTT.

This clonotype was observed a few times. CDR3 amino acids: CSARGPHGTQSRTYEQYF. The CDR3 coding sequence is TGCAGTGCTAGAGGGCCGCACGGGACCCAATCCAGAACCTACGAGCAGTACTTC. The gene calls are TRBV20-1 and TRBJ2-7; D possibly matches TRBD1 or TRBD2 (5 bases each). The CDR3 runs 18 residues. The V and J ends lost 1 base and 2 bases respectively, with 24 bases between them. CDR1 is DFQATT, CDR2 SNEGSKA, per germline (reference sequence).

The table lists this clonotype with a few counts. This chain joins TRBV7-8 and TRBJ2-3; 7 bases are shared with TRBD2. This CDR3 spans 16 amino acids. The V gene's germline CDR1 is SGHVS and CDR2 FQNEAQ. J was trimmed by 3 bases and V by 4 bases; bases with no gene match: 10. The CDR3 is CASSSRAAGVTDTQYF. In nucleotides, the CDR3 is TGTGCCAGCAGCTCCCGGGCTGCGGGGGTTACAGATACGCAGTATTTT.

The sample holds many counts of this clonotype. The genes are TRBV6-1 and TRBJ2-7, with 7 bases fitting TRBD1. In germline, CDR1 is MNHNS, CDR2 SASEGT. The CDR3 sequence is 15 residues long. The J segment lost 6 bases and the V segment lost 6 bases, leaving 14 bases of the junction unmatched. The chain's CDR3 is CASRSRQAPGGEQYF. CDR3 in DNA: TGTGCCAGCAGGTCTCGACAGGCCCCAGGGGGCGAGCAGTACTTC.

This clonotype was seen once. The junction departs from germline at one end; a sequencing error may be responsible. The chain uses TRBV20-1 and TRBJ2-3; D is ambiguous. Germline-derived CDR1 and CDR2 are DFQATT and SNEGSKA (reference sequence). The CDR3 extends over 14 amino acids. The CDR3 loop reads CSARNPTSRDTQYF. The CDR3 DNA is TGCAGTGCTAGAAACCCGACGAGCAGAGATACGCAGTATTTT.

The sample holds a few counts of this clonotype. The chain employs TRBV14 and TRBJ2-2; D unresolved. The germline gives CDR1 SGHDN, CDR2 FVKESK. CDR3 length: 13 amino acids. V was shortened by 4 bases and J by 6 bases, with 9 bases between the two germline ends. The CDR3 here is CASSPRNAGELFF. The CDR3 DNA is TGTGCCAGCAGCCCCCGAAACGCCGGGGAGCTGTTTTTT.

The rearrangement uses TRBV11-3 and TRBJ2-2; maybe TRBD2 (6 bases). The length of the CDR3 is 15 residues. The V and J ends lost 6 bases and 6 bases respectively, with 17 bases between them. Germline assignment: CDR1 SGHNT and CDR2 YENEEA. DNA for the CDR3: TGTGCCAGCAGTTTCGGACTATGGAGGGCCGGGGAGCTGTTTTTT. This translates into CASSFGLWRAGELFF.

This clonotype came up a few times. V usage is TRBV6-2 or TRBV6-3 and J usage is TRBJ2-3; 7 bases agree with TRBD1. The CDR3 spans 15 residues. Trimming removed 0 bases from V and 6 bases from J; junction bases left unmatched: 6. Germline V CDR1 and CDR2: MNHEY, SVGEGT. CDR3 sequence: CASSYSGTVADTQYF. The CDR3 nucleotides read TGTGCCAGCAGTTACTCAGGGACAGTGGCCGATACGCAGTATTTT.

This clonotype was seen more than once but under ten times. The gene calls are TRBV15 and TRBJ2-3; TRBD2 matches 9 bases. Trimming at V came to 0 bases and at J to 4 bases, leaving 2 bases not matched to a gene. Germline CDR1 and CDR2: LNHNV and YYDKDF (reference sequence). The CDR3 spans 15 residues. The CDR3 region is CATSREAGGADTQYF. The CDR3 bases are TGTGCCACCAGCAGAGAGGCGGGGGGGGCAGATACGCAGTATTTT. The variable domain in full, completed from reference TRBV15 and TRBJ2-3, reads DAMVIQNPRYQVTQFGKPVTLSCSQTLNHNVMYWYQQKSSQAPKLLFHYYDKDFNNEADTPDNFQSRRPNTSFCFLDIRSPGLGDTAMYLCATSREAGGADTQYFGPGTRLTVL.

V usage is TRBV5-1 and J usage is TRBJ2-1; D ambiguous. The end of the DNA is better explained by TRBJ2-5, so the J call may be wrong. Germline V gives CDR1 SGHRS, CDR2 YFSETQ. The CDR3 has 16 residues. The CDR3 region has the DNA TGCGCCAGCAGCCTATCTGGCCGTAGTCCCCAAGAGACCCAGTACTTC. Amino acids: CASSLSGRSPQETQYF.

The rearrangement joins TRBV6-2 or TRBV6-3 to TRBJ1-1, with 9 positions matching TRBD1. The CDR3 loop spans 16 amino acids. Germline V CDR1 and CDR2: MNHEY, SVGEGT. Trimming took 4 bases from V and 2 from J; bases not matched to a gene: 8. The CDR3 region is CASSSQGAPENTEAFF. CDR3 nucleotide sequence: TGTGCCAGCAGTTCACAGGGGGCCCCTGAAAACACTGAAGCTTTCTTT.

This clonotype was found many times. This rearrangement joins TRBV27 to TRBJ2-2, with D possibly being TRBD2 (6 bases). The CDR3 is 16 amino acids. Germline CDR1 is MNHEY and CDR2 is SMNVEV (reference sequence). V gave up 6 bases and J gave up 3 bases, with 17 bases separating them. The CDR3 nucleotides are TGTGCCAGCAGCAACACGCGGGGCGCGCACACCGGGGAGCTGTTTTTT. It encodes CASSNTRGAHTGELFF.

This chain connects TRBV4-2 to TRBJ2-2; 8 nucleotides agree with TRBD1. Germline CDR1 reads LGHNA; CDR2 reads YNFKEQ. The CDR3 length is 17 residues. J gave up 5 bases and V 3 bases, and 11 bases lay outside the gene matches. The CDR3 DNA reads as TGTGCCAGCAGCCATTCACCCTCGACAGGGGAGACCGGGGAGCTGTTTTTT. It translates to CASSHSPSTGETGELFF.

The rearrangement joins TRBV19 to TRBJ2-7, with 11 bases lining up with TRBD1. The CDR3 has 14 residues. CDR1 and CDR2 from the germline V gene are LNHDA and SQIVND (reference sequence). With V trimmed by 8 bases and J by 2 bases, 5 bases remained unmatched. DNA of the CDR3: TGTGCCAGTCGTTCGGGACAGGGGGCCTACGAGCAGTACTTC. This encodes CASRSGQGAYEQYF.

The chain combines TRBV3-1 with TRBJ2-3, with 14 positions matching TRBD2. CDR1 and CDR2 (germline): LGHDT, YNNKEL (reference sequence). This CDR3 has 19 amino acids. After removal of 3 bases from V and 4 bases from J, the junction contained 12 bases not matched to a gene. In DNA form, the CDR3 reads TGTGCCAGCAGCCAGACTAGCGGGGGGGCCGGAGGAGTGGCAGATACGCAGTATTTT. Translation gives CASSQTSGGAGGVADTQYF.

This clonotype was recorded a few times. The chain's CDR3 is CASVTGGSYEQYF. The CDR3 coding sequence is TGTGCCAGCGTAACAGGGGGCTCCTACGAGCAGTACTTC. The chain recombines TRBV6-1 with TRBJ2-7; 8 bases agree with TRBD1. V dropped 8 bases and J dropped 0; count of bases not matched to a gene: 3. The CDR3 runs 13 residues. The V gene's germline CDR1 is MNHNS and CDR2 SASEGT.

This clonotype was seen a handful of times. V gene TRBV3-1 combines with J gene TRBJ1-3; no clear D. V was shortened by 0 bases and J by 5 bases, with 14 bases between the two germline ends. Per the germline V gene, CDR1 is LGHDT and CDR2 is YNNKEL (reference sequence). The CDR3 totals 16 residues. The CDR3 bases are TGTGCCAGCAGCCAAGATGCCATCCGGGCGAGAAACACCATATATTTT. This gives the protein CASSQDAIRARNTIYF.

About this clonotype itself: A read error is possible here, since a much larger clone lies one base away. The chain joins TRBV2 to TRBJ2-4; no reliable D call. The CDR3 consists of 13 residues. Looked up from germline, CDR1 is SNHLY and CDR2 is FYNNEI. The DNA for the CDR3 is TGTGCCAGCAGTCGGCCCCCCAGCAACACTCAGTACTTC. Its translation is CASSRPPSNTQYF.